What follows are 10 T cell receptor beta chains derived from one specimen sequenced in a study of beta chain features in type 1 diabetes. Sequencing targeted expressed TCRB transcripts, as all isolated RNA had been reverse transcribed. Assay: immunoSEQ multiplex PCR; the TCRdb copy retains only in-frame clones and omits some. The table has hundreds of thousands of clones, around 15% seen once; the top ten hold just under 0.04%. No antigen is known for these receptors. General observations from the study: TCRB CDR3s from Type 1 diabetes patients were moderately but significantly shorter in all four CD4+ subsets.

The sample consisted of naive CD4+ T cells from blood. Every receptor here comes from a man aged 18 to 29 with type 1 diabetes.

The sample holds a few counts of this clone. V usage is TRBV10-3 and J usage is TRBJ1-1, with D possibly TRBD1 on 5 matching bases. Germline CDR1 and CDR2: ENHRY and SYGVKD. V was trimmed by 6 bases and J by 5 bases, leaving 10 bases between them. This CDR3 region has 12 residues. CDR3 DNA sequence: TGTGCCATCAGGGGGACTGGGACTGAAGCTTTCTTT. Amino acids: CAIRGTGTEAFF.

This clone has more than one count but fewer than ten. Written as DNA, the CDR3 is TGTGCCTGGACCAGACAGGGATCTTCCTACGAGCAGTACTTC. Residues: CAWTRQGSSYEQYF. V usage is TRBV30 and J usage is TRBJ2-7, with 7 bases lining up with TRBD1. The CDR3 totals 14 residues. Trimming removed 4 bases from V and 1 base from J; junction bases left unmatched: 7. Germline V gene sequence: CDR1 GTSNPN, CDR2 SVGIG (reference sequence).

This chain connects TRBV15 to TRBJ2-3; D is perhaps TRBD2 (5 bases). This CDR3 is 17 amino acids long. Per germline, CDR1 LNHNV and CDR2 YYDKDF (reference sequence). Between the trimmed V and J ends, which lost 5 bases and 4 bases, there was a span of 22 bases. CDR3 loop: CATSGRSGGLWADTQYF. The CDR3 coding sequence is TGTGCCACCAGCGGGAGAAGTGGCGGACTTTGGGCAGATACGCAGTATTTT.

This rearrangement joins TRBV5-1 to TRBJ1-1; D gene uncertain. Trimming left V 0 bases short and J 4 bases short, with 10 bases between. CDR3 size: 14 residues. The V gene's germline CDR1 is SGHRS and CDR2 YFSETQ. CDR3 sequence (DNA): TGCGCCAGCAGCTTGGAGTTCTCGGTCACTGAAGCTTTCTTT. Translated: CASSLEFSVTEAFF.

The gene calls are TRBV29-1 and TRBJ1-1; a possible D gene is TRBD1 (5 bases). This CDR3 region has 15 residues. V shed 7 bases and J shed 0 bases, with 18 bases lying between them. Per the germline V gene, CDR1 is SQVTM and CDR2 is ANQGSEA. The CDR3 reads CSAHGPGLMNTEAFF. DNA for the CDR3: TGCAGCGCCCACGGGCCGGGACTGATGAACACTGAAGCTTTCTTT.

The gene calls are TRBV7-9 and TRBJ2-5; 10 bases match TRBD2. CDR1 and CDR2 (germline): SEHNR, FQNEAQ (reference sequence). This CDR3 is built from 18 residues. Unmatched junction bases numbered 14, after V lost 3 bases and J lost 4 bases. The CDR3: CASSLLASGSLGLETQYF. CDR3 sequence (DNA): TGTGCCAGCAGCTTGTTGGCTAGCGGGAGTTTGGGTCTAGAGACCCAGTACTTC. The variable domain in full, completed from reference TRBV7-9 and TRBJ2-5, reads DTGVSQNPRHKITKRGQNVTFRCDPISEHNRLYWYRQTLGQGPEFLTYFQNEAQLEKSRLLSDRFSAERPKGSFSTLEIQRTEQGDSAMYLCASSLLASGSLGLETQYFGPGTRLLVL.

This clone was seen only once. V and J are TRBV2 and TRBJ1-2; D is perhaps TRBD1 (6 bases). Trimming took off 3 bases at V and 5 bases at J, with 10 bases between the two ends. Germline lookup yields CDR1 SNHLY and CDR2 FYNNEI. CDR3 length: 13 residues. The CDR3 sequence: CASSEHRVYGYTF. CDR3 sequence (DNA): TGTGCCAGCAGTGAGCACAGGGTTTATGGCTACACCTTC.

There are a few counts of this clone. The chain has TRBV4-2 and TRBJ1-2, with TRBD1 identical over 7 bases. The CDR3 extends over 17 amino acids. J lost 7 bases, V lost 5 bases, and 19 bases had no gene match. Per the germline V gene, CDR1 is LGHNA and CDR2 is YNFKEQ. The CDR3 coding sequence is TGTGCCAGCAGCGTACGACCCAGAGAGACAGGGAAGCTTGGCTACACCTTC. Encoded protein: CASSVRPRETGKLGYTF.

The CDR3 loop reads CASSSGTGSVIQETQYF. The DNA for the CDR3 is TGTGCCAGCAGTTCCGGGACAGGGTCTGTGATACAAGAGACCCAGTACTTC. The chain is built from TRBV2 and TRBJ2-5; 9 bases are shared with TRBD1. This CDR3 has 17 amino acids. Germline V gene data show CDR1 as SNHLY and CDR2 as FYNNEI. Trimming cost V 5 bases and J 2 bases; bases outside gene matches: 12.

This clone was counted a single time. The CDR3 DNA follows: TGTGCCACCAGCATCGCGGGGGATCAGCCCCAGCATTTT. This gives the protein CATSIAGDQPQHF. The chain has TRBV15 and TRBJ1-5; D may be TRBD1 (5 bases). V lost 4 bases and J lost 5, with 9 bases in between. The CDR3 sequence is 13 residues long. The germline gives CDR1 LNHNV, CDR2 YYDKDF (reference sequence).